This T cell receptor beta chain was captured by sequencing in a study of human T cells and chemical hapten exposure. Comments on this clonotype: What it recognizes is unknown.

Trimming removed 7 bases at V and 10 bases at J, with 14 bases between. Germline CDR1 and CDR2: LNHDA and SQIVND (reference sequence). The CDR3 contains 12 residues. Broader study findings: TCRs exceeding 1 in 1000 frequency stayed unchanged with DPC sensitization.

As to time point: pre-sensitization, week 0. Treatment in this sample: therapeutic diphenylcyclopropenone sensitization with weekly scalp DPC. A single record per CDR3 protein comes from TCRdb applying MiXCR to the RACE reads. The sample has 85,000 to 100,000 distinct CDR3 sequences; 10% to 12% are singletons. The TCR was taken from a woman in her fifties or sixties with alopecia areata. Some clones in this sample may be carry-over from other donors' samples. The specimen was whole blood, collected in connection with sensitization to the hapten diphenylcyclopropenone (DPC). The rearrangement links TRBV19 to TRBJ1-5; a weak D match, TRBD1 (5 bases). The chain's CDR3 is CASTRGGAPQHF. CDR3 DNA sequence: TGTGCCAGTACCCGAGGCGGGGCTCCCCAGCATTTT.